This TCR beta chain came from a study of blood T cell repertoires in COVID-19. Study overall: PBMCs, B-cell-depleted T cells, or T cells provided the cDNA or gDNA that made up the material.

The germline V gene has CDR1 LGHNA and CDR2 YSLEER. This CDR3 contains 19 residues. V shed 0 bases, J shed 10 bases, and the junction held 17 bases outside the gene matches. The data were produced by immunoSEQ multiplex PCR, yet TCRdb's version contains in-frame clones alone and is incomplete. The data hold about 52,000 clones, with about 90% observed a single time. The sequence came from a human donor with active COVID-19. The donor label of this sample is uncertain. This chain links TRBV4-3 with TRBJ1-4; 10 nucleotides align to TRBD1. Sequenced material: peripheral blood. The CDR3 bases are TGCGCCAGCAGCCAAGATCTCGGGACAGGGGCTTTCTTGGTGGGAAAACTGTTTTTT. Protein product: CASSQDLGTGAFLVGKLFF.